Shown below are 5 T cell receptor beta chains from a single sample sequenced in a study of cytomegalovirus exposure and HLA in healthy donors. It was with 60 Vbeta and 13 Jbeta primers that the PCR ran. Assay used: immunoSEQ multiplex PCR; TCRdb lists only in-frame clones, some missing. Here the sample spans about 150,000 clones, 84% being singletons. Input material: PBMCs. These receptors came from a girl between 5 and 17 years old in good health and CMV-seropositive.

The V gene is TRBV18, the J gene TRBJ1-1; TRBD1 matches at 7 bases. Germline V gene sequence: CDR1 KGHSH, CDR2 LQKENI. The CDR3 consists of 14 residues. With 4 bases clipped from V and 5 bases from J, the junction kept 7 bases outside the gene matches. The CDR3: CASSLQGFGTEAFF. CDR3 DNA sequence: TGTGCCAGCTCACTACAGGGGTTTGGAACTGAAGCTTTCTTT.

This CDR3 reads CAWSVRGKETQYF. The DNA of the CDR3 is TGTGCCTGGAGTGTACGCGGGAAAGAGACCCAGTACTTC. The gene calls are TRBV30 and TRBJ2-5; D might be TRBD2 (6 bases). CDR1 and CDR2 (germline): GTSNPN, SVGIG (reference sequence). V lost 0 bases, J lost 3 bases, and 8 bases lay in between. The CDR3 consists of 13 residues.

This clone has only a few counts. This chain uses TRBV27 with TRBJ1-2, with 7 bases fitting TRBD1. This CDR3 has 13 amino acids. Germline V gene sequence: CDR1 MNHEY, CDR2 SMNVEV (reference sequence). The V and J ends lost 2 bases and 8 bases, in that order; junction bases with no gene match: 5. The CDR3, as DNA: TGTGCCAGCAGTTTAACAGGGGATAGCGGCTACACCTTC. Translating it yields CASSLTGDSGYTF.

This clone occurred a few times. The V gene is TRBV29-1, the J gene TRBJ2-3; TRBD1 agrees at 10 bases. J was trimmed by 4 bases and V by 2 bases; bases with no gene match: 6. Germline lookup yields CDR1 SQVTM and CDR2 ANQGSEA. This CDR3 contains 15 residues. CDR3 loop: CSVEKTGQGSDTQYF. The CDR3 DNA reads TGCAGCGTTGAAAAAACGGGACAGGGGTCAGATACGCAGTATTTT.

The rearrangement uses TRBV21-1 and TRBJ1-2; the D segment call TRBD1 is taken from the table without a DNA check. TRBV21-1 counts as a pseudogene. This CDR3 region has 14 residues. The CDR3 DNA reads as TGTGCCAGCAGTTATGGCAGGGATAACTATGGCTACACCTTC. It yields the protein CASSYGRDNYGYTF.